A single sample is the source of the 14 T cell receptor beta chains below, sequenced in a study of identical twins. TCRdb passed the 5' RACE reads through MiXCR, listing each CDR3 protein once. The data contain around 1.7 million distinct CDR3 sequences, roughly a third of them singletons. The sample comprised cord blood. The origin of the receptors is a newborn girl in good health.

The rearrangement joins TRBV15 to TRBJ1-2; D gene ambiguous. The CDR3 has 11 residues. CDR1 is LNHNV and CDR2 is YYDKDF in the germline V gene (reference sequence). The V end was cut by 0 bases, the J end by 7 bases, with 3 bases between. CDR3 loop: CATSRDSGYTF. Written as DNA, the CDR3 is TGTGCCACCAGCAGAGATAGTGGCTACACCTTC.

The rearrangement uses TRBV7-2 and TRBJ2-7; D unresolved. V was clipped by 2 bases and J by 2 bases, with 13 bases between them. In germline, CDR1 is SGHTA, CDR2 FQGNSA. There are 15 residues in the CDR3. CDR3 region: CASSLQSGSAYEQYF. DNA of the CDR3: TGTGCCAGCAGCTTACAGTCCGGTTCCGCCTACGAGCAGTACTTC. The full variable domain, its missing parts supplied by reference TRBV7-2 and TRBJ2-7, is GAGVSQSPSNKVTEKGKDVELRCDPISGHTALYWYRQSLGQGLEFLIYFQGNSAPDKSGLPSDRFSAERTGGSVSTLTIQRTQQEDSAVYLCASSLQSGSAYEQYFGPGTRLTVT.

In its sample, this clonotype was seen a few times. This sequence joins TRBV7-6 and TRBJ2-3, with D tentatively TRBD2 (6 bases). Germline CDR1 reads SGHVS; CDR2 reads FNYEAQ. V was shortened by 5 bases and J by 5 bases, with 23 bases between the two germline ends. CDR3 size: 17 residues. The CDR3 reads CASSQDRDLRGIDTQYF. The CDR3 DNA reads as TGTGCCAGCAGCCAAGATAGGGACTTGCGGGGAATAGATACGCAGTATTTT.

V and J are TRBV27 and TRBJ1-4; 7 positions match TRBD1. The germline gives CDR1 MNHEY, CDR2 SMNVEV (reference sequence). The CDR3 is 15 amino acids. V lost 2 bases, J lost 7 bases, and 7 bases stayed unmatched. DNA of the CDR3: TGTGCCAGCAGTTTACTACAGGGGCTGGGTGAAAAACTGTTTTTT. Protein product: CASSLLQGLGEKLFF.

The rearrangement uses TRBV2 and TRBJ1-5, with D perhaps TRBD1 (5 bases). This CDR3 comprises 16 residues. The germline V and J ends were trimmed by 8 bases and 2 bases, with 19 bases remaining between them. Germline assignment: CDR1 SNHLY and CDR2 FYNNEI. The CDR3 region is CASCPSGGWGNQPQHF. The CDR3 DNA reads TGTGCCAGCTGTCCTTCGGGGGGTTGGGGCAATCAGCCCCAGCATTTT.

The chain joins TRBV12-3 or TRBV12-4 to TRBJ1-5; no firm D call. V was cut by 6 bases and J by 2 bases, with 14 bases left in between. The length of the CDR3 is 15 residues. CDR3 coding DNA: TGTGCCAGCAGCCATGCGACCAGGCGCAATCAGCCCCAGCATTTT. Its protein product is CASSHATRRNQPQHF.

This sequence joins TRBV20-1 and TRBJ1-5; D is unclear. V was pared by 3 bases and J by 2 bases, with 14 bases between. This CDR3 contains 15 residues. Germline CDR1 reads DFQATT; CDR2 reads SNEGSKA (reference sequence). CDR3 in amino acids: CSASGRPGGNQPQHF. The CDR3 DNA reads TGCAGTGCTAGTGGTCGTCCGGGAGGCAATCAGCCCCAGCATTTT.

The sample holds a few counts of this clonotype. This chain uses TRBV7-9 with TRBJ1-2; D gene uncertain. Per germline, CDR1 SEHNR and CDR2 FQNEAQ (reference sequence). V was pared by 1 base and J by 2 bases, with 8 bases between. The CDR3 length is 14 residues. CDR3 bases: TGTGCCAGCAGCTTAGATACAGTCAACTATGGCTACACCTTC. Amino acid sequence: CASSLDTVNYGYTF.

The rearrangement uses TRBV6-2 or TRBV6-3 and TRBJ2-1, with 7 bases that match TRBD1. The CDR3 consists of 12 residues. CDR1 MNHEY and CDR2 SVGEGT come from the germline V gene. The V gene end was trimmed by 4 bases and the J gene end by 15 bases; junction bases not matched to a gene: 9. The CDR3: CASSWWRQGRFF. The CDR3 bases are TGTGCCAGCAGTTGGTGGAGACAGGGCAGGTTCTTC.

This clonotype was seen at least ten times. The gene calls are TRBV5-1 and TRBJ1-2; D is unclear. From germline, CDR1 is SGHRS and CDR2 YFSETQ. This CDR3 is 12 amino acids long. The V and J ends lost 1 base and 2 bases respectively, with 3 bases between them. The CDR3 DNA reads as TGCGCCAGCAGCTTGACAAACTATGGCTACACCTTC. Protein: CASSLTNYGYTF.

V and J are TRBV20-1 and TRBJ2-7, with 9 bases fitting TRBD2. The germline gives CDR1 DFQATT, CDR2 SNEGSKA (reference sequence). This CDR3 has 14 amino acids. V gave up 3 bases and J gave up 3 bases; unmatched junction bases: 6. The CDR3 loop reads CSASWGTSSYEQYF. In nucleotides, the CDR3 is TGCAGTGCTAGTTGGGGGACTAGCAGCTACGAGCAGTACTTC.

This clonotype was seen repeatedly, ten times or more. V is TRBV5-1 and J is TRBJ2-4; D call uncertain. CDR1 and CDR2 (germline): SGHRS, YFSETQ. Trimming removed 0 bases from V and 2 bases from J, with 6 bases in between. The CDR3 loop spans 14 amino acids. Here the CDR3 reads CASSLETPKNIQYF. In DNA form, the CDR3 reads TGCGCCAGCAGCTTGGAGACTCCCAAAAACATTCAGTACTTC.

The CDR3 region has the DNA TGCAGCGTTGCGGGTCGAAGGTCCTCAGATACGCAGTATTTT. Protein product: CSVAGRRSSDTQYF. The rearrangement joins TRBV29-1 to TRBJ2-3; D is unresolved. The V gene's germline CDR1 is SQVTM and CDR2 ANQGSEA. Trimming took 4 bases from V and 4 from J, leaving 15 bases between them. The CDR3 has 14 amino acids.

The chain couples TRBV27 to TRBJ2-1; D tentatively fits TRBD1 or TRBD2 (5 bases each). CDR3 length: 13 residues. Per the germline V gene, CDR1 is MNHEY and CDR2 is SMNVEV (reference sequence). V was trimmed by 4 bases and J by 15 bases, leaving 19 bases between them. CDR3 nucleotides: TGTGCCAGCAGTTACCGGTTGGATGGGACGCCGTTCTTC. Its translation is CASSYRLDGTPFF.